These T cell receptor beta chains were read from a single sample in a study of Graves' ophthalmopathy and Graves' hyperthyroidism. TCRdb re-called the multiplex PCR reads through MiXCR, storing one row per CDR3 protein. The sample holds 900,000 to 1,200,000 distinct CDR3 sequences, 35% to 45% seen once. Sequenced: peripheral blood or thyroid tissue (not recorded which). The origin of the receptors is an adult man with Graves' hyperthyroidism. Both conserved end residues are part of each CDR3. Each record gives: J gene, clone size, V gene, D gene, CDR3 protein, CDR3 DNA. The D gene is left open where the match is weak. Some rows mark clone size as missing; the rest say once, few, many or name a class of expanded clone.

TRBJ1-5 . TRBV24-1 . CATSDSGRSSNQPQHF TGTGCCACCAGTGATTCGGGGCGCTCTAGCAATCAGCCCCAGCATTTT
TRBJ1-6 . TRBV20-1 . CSYEGHSPLHF TGCAGTTACGAGGGACATTCACCCCTCCACTTT
TRBJ1-1 . TRBV7-2 . CASSLVEGGLNTEAFF TGTGCCAGCAGCTTAGTGGAGGGGGGGTTGAACACTGAAGCTTTCTTT
TRBJ2-6 few TRBV28 TRBD1 CASRVPDRVSNVLTF TGTGCCAGCAGAGTTCCAGACAGGGTATCCAACGTCCTGACTTTC
TRBJ2-5 many TRBV9 TRBD2 CASSVGGRAQETQYF TGTGCCAGCAGCGTAGGCGGGAGGGCTCAAGAGACCCAGTACTTC
TRBJ2-2 . TRBV4-1 TRBD1 CASSQEDRVRTGELFF TGCGCCAGCAGCCAAGAGGACAGGGTTCGGACCGGGGAGCTGTTTTTT
TRBJ2-5 many TRBV2 TRBD1 CASRGQGRETQYF TGTGCCAGCAGGGGACAGGGTCGAGAGACCCAGTACTTC
TRBJ2-7 many TRBV25-1 TRBD2 CASSGRTSGVYEQYF TGTGCCAGCAGTGGAAGGACTAGCGGGGTTTACGAGCAGTACTTC
TRBJ1-5 few TRBV12-3/TRBV12-4 TRBD1 CASSRDRGISNQPQHF TGTGCCAGCAGTCGTGACAGGGGTATTAGCAATCAGCCCCAGCATTTT
TRBJ2-7 few TRBV20-1 . CSARDRGWSSNSYEQYF TGCAGTGCTAGAGATCGGGGGTGGTCTAGTAACTCCTACGAGCAGTACTTC
TRBJ2-7 . TRBV4-1 . CASSQASGRSSYEQYF TGCGCCAGCAGCCAAGCAAGTGGGAGGAGCTCCTACGAGCAGTACTTC
TRBJ2-6 few TRBV13 . CTSSLFFGSRANVLTF TGTACCAGCAGCTTATTCTTTGGGTCCCGGGCCAACGTCCTGACTTTC
TRBJ1-1 many TRBV5-1 TRBD1 CASSHRTKGARSEAFF TGCGCCAGCAGCCATCGAACGAAGGGGGCGCGGTCTGAAGCTTTCTTT
TRBJ2-6 . TRBV5-1 TRBD1 CASRKSTGTGLSGANVLTF TGCGCCAGCCGCAAATCAACCGGGACAGGGTTGTCTGGGGCCAACGTCCTGACTTTC
TRBJ2-7 few TRBV10-3 TRBD2 CAVGTSGSISGYEQYF TGTGCCGTAGGGACTAGCGGGAGTATTTCGGGTTACGAGCAGTACTTC
TRBJ1-5 few TRBV7-6 . CASSLKQVGAEHF TGTGCCAGCAGCTTGAAACAGGTTGGAGCCGAGCATTTT
TRBJ2-7 few TRBV20-1 TRBD1 CSAKGGSLFEQYF TGCAGTGCTAAAGGGGGCAGTTTGTTCGAGCAGTACTTC
TRBJ2-7 many TRBV7-6 . CASSLGLAASEQYF TGTGCCAGCAGCCTCGGCCTAGCAGCCTCCGAGCAGTACTTC
TRBJ2-7 . TRBV10-3 TRBD1 CASSYLRTGGGSYEQYF TGTGCCAGCAGTTACCTCCGGACAGGGGGTGGCTCCTACGAGCAGTACTTC
TRBJ1-2 many TRBV5-6 . CASSLAGRLDGYTF TGTGCCAGCAGCTTGGCCGGGAGGTTGGATGGCTACACCTTC
TRBJ2-2 few TRBV19 TRBD1 CASSIPTGGNTGELFF TGTGCCAGTAGTATTCCGACAGGGGGCAACACCGGGGAGCTGTTTTTT
TRBJ2-5 many TRBV7-7 TRBD2 CASSDPVGGTSGGISQETQYF TGTGCCAGCAGCGACCCGGTCGGGGGGACTAGCGGGGGGATATCCCAAGAGACCCAGTACTTC
TRBJ2-7 . TRBV11-2 . CASSLELWGNYEQYF TGTGCCAGCAGCTTAGAGCTTTGGGGAAACTACGAGCAGTACTTC
TRBJ1-2 . TRBV30 . CASQQGTYGYTF TGTGCCTCGCAACAGGGAACCTATGGCTACACCTTC
TRBJ2-5 few TRBV7-8 TRBD1 CASSNRTGRETQYF TGTGCCAGCAGCAATCGGACAGGGCGAGAGACCCAGTACTTC
TRBJ2-7 once TRBV6-6 . CASSYSAAITYELYF TGTGCCAGCAGTTACTCGGCGGCCATAACCTACGAGCTGTACTTC
TRBJ2-7 many TRBV2 TRBD1 CAAGTGRNEQYF TGTGCAGCGGGGACAGGGCGTAACGAGCAGTACTTC
TRBJ1-3 . TRBV10-3 . CASSLAGQYTIYF TGTGCCAGCAGTTTAGCGGGGCAATACACCATATATTTT
TRBJ1-5 many TRBV7-2 . CASSLAARAVGDQPQHF TGTGCCAGCAGCTTAGCCGCGAGGGCCGTTGGGGATCAGCCCCAGCATTTT
TRBJ2-2 . TRBV12-3/TRBV12-4 . CASIRRGSGELFF TGTGCCAGCATTAGAAGGGGATCCGGGGAGCTGTTTTTT
TRBJ2-5 . TRBV10-3 TRBD2 CASSLGSGGGQETQYF TGTGCCAGCAGCTTGGGTTCGGGAGGGGGCCAAGAGACCCAGTACTTC
TRBJ2-7 many TRBV11-2 . CASSSVRDTFAYEQYF TGTGCCAGCAGCTCGGTACGTGACACCTTCGCCTACGAGCAGTACTTC
TRBJ2-5 many TRBV7-2 . CASSRSEKTQYF TGTGCCAGCAGCCGAAGTGAAAAGACCCAGTACTTC
TRBJ1-6 few TRBV4-3 . CASSQVWGAENSPLHF TGCGCCAGCAGCCAAGTATGGGGAGCAGAAAATTCACCCCTCCACTTT
TRBJ1-1 . TRBV29-1 TRBD1 CSVRTGARDTEAFF TGCAGCGTCCGGACAGGGGCGAGGGACACTGAAGCTTTCTTT
TRBJ1-4 . TRBV12-3/TRBV12-4 . CASSQEGGTNEKLFF TGTGCCAGCAGCCAAGAAGGGGGAACTAATGAAAAACTGTTTTTT
TRBJ1-1 many TRBV20-1 . CSAREGSENTEAFF TGCAGTGCTAGAGAAGGGTCGGAGAACACTGAAGCTTTCTTT
TRBJ2-5 . TRBV24-1 . CASSQGDVGGETQYF TGTGCCAGCAGTCAAGGGGACGTCGGCGGAGAGACCCAGTACTTC
TRBJ2-7 . TRBV24-1 . CATSDTSNRLTYEQYF TGTGCCACCAGTGATACCAGTAACAGGTTAACCTACGAGCAGTACTTC
TRBJ1-6 few TRBV20-1 . CSARDKTGNSPLHF TGCAGTGCTAGAGATAAAACGGGGAATTCACCCCTCCACTTT
TRBJ2-5 many TRBV20-1 . CSARRAETQYF TGCAGTGCTAGGAGGGCAGAGACCCAGTACTTC
TRBJ1-1 . TRBV5-1 TRBD1 CASSLAPGTAGTEAFF TGCGCCAGCAGCCTCGCTCCCGGGACAGCTGGGACTGAAGCTTTCTTT
TRBJ1-3 . TRBV7-9 . CASMRWANEANTIYF TGTGCCAGCATGCGGTGGGCTAATGAAGCGAACACCATATATTTT
TRBJ2-7 few TRBV4-3 TRBD2 CASSQDLLAATGQYF TGCGCCAGCAGCCAAGATCTGCTAGCGGCTACGGGGCAGTACTTC